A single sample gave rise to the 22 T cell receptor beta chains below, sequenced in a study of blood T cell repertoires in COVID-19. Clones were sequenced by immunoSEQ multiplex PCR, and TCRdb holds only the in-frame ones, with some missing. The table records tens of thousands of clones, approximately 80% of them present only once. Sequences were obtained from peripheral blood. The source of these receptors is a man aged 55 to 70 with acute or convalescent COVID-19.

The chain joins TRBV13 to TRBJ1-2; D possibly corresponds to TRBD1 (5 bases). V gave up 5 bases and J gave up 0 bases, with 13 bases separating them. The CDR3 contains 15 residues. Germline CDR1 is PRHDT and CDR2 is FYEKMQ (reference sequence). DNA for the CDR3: TGTGCCAGCAGCCTAGCCTTGACAGCTAACTATGGCTACACCTTC. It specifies CASSLALTANYGYTF.

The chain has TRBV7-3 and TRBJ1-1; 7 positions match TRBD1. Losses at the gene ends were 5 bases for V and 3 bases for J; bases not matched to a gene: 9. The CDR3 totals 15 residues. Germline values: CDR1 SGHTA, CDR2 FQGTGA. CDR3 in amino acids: CASSPTTGLDTEAFF. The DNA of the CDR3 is TGTGCCAGCAGCCCCACGACAGGGTTGGACACTGAAGCTTTCTTT.

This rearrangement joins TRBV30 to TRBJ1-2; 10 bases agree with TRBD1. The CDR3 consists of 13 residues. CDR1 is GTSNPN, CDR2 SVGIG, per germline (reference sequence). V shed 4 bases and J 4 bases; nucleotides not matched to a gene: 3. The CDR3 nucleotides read TGTGCCTGGAAGGGACAGGGGAGCTATGGCTACACCTTC. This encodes CAWKGQGSYGYTF.

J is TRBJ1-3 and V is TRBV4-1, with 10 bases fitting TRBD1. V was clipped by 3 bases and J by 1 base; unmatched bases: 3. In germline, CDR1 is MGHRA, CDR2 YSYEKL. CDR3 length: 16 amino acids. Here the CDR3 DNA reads TGCGCCAGCAGCCACCCGGGACAGGGGTCTGGAAACACCATATATTTT. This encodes CASSHPGQGSGNTIYF.

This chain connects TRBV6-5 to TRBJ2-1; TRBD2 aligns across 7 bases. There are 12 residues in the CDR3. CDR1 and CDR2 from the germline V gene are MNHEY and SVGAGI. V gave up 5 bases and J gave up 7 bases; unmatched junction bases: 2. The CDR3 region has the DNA TGTGCCAGCAGTCAGGGACTAAATGAGCAGTTCTTC. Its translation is CASSQGLNEQFF.

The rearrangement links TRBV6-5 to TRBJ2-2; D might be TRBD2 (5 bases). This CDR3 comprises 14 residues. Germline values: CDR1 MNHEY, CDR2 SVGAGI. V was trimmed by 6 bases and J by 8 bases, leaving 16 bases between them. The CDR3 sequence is CASSLPSPGGELFF. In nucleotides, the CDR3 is TGTGCCAGCAGCCTACCTAGCCCGGGGGGGGAGCTGTTTTTT.

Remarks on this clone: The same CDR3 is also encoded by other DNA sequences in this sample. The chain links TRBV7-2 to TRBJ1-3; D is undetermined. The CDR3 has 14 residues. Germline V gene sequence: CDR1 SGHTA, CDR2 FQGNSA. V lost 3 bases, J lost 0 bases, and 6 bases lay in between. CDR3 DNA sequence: TGTGCCAGCAGCTTGGGAGGCTCTGGAAACACCATATATTTT. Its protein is CASSLGGSGNTIYF.

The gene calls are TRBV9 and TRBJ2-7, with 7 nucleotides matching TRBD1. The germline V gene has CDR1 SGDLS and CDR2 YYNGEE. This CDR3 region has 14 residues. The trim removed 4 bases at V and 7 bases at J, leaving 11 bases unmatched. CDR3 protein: CASSPPGTVREQYF. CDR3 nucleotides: TGTGCCAGCAGCCCTCCTGGGACAGTCAGGGAGCAGTACTTC. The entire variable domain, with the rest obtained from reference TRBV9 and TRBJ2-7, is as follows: DSGVTQTPKHLITATGQRVTLRCSPRSGDLSVYWYQQSLDQGLQFLIQYYNGEERAKGNILERFSAQQFPDLHSELNLSSLELGDSALYFCASSPPGTVREQYFGPGTRLTVT.

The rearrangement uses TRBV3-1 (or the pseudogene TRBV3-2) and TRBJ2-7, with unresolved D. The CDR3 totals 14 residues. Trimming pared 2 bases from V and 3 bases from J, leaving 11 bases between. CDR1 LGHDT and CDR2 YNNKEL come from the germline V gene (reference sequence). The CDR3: CASSQLTGYYEQYF. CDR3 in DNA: TGTGCCAGCAGCCAACTCACGGGTTACTACGAGCAGTACTTC.

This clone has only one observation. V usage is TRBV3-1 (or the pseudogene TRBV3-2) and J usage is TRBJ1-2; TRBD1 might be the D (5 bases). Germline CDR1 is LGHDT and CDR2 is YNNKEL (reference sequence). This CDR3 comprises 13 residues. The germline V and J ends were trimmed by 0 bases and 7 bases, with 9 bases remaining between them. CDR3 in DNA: TGTGCCAGCAGCCAAGAGGGGAGGGGTGGCTACACCTTC. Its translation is CASSQEGRGGYTF.

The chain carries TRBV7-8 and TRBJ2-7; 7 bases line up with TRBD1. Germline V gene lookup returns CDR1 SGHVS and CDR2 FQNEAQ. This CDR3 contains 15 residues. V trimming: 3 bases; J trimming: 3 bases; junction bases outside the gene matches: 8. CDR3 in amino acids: CASSLTGQLVYEQYF. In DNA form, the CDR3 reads TGTGCCAGCAGCTTGACGGGACAGCTAGTCTACGAGCAGTACTTC.

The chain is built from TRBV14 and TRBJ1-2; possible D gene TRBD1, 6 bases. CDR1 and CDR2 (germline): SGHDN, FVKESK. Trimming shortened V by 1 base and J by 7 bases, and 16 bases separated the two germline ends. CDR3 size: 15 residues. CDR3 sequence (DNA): TGTGCCAGCAGCCAAGTAGCAGGGGTGGCATCTGGCTACACCTTC. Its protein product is CASSQVAGVASGYTF.

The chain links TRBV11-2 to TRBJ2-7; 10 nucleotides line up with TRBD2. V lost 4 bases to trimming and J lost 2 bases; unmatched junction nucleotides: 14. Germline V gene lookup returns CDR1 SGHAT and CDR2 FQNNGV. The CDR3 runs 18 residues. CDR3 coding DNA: TGTGCCAGCAGCTCTAGGGTGTTCAGGACTAGCGGACCCTACGAGCAGTACTTC. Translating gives CASSSRVFRTSGPYEQYF.

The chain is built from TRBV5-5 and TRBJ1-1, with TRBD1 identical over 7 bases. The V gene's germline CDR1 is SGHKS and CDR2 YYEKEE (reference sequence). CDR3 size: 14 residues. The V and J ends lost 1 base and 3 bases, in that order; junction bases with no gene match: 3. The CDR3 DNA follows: TGTGCCAGCAGCTTGACAGGGGTAGACACTGAAGCTTTCTTT. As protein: CASSLTGVDTEAFF.

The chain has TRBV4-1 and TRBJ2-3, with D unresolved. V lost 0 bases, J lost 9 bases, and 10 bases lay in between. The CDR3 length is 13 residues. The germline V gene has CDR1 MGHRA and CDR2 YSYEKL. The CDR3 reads CASSQDTARTQYF. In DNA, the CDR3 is TGCGCCAGCAGCCAAGATACCGCGCGCACGCAGTATTTT.

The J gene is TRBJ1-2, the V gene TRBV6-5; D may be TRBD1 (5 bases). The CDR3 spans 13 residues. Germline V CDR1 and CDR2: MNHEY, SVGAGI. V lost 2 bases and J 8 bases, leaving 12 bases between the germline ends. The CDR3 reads CASSYRGGRGYTF. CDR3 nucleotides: TGTGCCAGCAGTTACAGGGGAGGTAGAGGCTACACCTTC.

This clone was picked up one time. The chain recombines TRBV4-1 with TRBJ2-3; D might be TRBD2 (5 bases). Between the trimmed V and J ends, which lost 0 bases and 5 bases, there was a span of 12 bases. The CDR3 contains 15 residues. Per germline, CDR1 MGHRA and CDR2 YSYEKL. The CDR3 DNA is TGCGCCAGCAGCCAAGAAGCGCTAGCAGGAGATACGCAGTATTTT. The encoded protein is CASSQEALAGDTQYF.

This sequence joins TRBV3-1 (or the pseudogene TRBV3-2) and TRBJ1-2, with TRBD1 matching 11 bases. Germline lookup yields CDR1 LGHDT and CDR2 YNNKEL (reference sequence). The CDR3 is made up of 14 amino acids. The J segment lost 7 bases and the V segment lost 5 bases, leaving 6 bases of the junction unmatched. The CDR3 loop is CASSNGQGAVGYTF. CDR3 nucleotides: TGTGCCAGCAGCAACGGACAGGGGGCGGTTGGCTACACCTTC.

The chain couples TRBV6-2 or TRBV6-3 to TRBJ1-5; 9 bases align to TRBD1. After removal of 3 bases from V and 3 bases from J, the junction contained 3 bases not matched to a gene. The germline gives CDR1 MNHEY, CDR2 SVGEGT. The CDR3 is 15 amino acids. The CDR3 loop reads CASSYTGGSNQPQHF. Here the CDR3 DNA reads TGTGCCAGCAGTTATACAGGGGGCTCCAATCAGCCCCAGCATTTT.

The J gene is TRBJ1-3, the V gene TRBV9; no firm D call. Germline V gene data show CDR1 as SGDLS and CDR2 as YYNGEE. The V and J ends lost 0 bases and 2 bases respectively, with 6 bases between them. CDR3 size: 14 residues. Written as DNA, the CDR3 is TGTGCCAGCAGCGTAGACTTCACTGGAAACACCATATATTTT. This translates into CASSVDFTGNTIYF.

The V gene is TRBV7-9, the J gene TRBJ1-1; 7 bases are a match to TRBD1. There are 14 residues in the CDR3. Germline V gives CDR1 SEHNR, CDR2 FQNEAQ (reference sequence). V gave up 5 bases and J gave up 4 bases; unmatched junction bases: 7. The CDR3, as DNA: TGTGCCAGCAGCGTCGACAGGGAACGCACTGAAGCTTTCTTT. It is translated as CASSVDRERTEAFF.

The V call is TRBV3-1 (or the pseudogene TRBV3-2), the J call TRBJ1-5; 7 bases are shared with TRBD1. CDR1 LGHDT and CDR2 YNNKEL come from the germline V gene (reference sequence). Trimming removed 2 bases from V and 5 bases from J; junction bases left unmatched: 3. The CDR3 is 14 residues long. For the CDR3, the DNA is TGTGCCAGCAGCCAACAGACAGGGCATCAGCCCCAGCATTTT. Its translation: CASSQQTGHQPQHF.